The 21 T cell receptor beta chains below come from one sample, sequenced in a study of cytomegalovirus exposure and HLA in healthy donors (dated by TCRdb to 2017 to 2019). The library relied on the immunoSEQ multiplex PCR assay. For the multiplex PCR, a mixture combining 60 forward primers for TCR Vbeta segments and 13 reverse primers for TCR Jbeta segments was used. Imported from immuneACCESS, the table was reduced by TCRdb to in-frame sequences with V and J called. These copies leave out some clones; in studies compared against another copy, an unresolved V gene accounts for under half, and the cause of the remainder is not known. This sample lists about 120,000 clones; 70% were detected once. Around 10% of the sample belongs to the ten largest clones. Sequencing used PBMCs. The receptors here all came from a man aged 30-40 years in good health and CMV-seropositive.

This chain uses TRBV29-1 with TRBJ2-2; 11 nucleotides agree with TRBD2. The ends lost 6 bases at V and 2 bases at J; junction bases unmatched: 5. CDR1 is SQVTM, CDR2 ANQGSEA, per germline. This CDR3 has 15 amino acids. Here the CDR3 reads CSVAGTSGNTGELFF. CDR3 in DNA: TGCAGCGTCGCCGGGACTAGCGGAAACACCGGGGAGCTGTTTTTT.

CDR3 sequence reads: CASSLDLGGDGVGYTF. The CDR3 nucleotides are TGTGCCAGCAGCTTGGACTTAGGGGGCGATGGCGTTGGCTACACCTTC. The rearrangement joins TRBV11-2 to TRBJ1-2; 7 positions match TRBD1. Per the germline V gene, CDR1 is SGHAT and CDR2 is FQNNGV. This CDR3 is built from 16 residues. The V gene end was trimmed by 3 bases and the J gene end by 7 bases; junction bases not matched to a gene: 14.

This clone was observed a handful of times. The CDR3 nucleotides are TGTGCCAGCAGCTTGGAGGCAGGGGGCTTGCGGGAAGCTTTCTTT. This codes for CASSLEAGGLREAFF. The V call is TRBV5-5, the J call TRBJ1-1; TRBD1 matches 8 bases. Germline loops: CDR1 SGHKS, CDR2 YYEKEE (reference sequence). V was pared by 0 bases and J by 8 bases, with 9 bases of the junction left unmatched. CDR3 length: 15 residues. Complete variable domain (other parts from reference TRBV5-5 and TRBJ1-1): DAGVTQSPTHLIKTRGQQVTLRCSPISGHKSVSWYQQVLGQGPQFIFQYYEKEERGRGNFPDRFSARQFPNYSSELNVNALLLGDSALYLCASSLEAGGLREAFFGQGTRLTVV.

This clone appeared a few times. This chain connects TRBV7-3 to TRBJ2-2; 10 bases are a match to TRBD1. CDR1 and CDR2 (germline): SGHTA, FQGTGA. V dropped 8 bases and J dropped 5; count of bases not matched to a gene: 8. The length of the CDR3 is 15 residues. CDR3 loop: CASSEWGQGTGELFF. DNA of the CDR3: TGTGCCAGCTCAGAATGGGGACAGGGGACCGGGGAGCTGTTTTTT.

The chain carries TRBV5-1 and TRBJ2-2; D might be TRBD2 (6 bases). V was clipped by 4 bases and J by 3 bases, with 13 bases between them. Germline V gene data show CDR1 as SGHRS and CDR2 as YFSETQ. This CDR3 is 15 amino acids long. The CDR3 DNA reads TGCGCCAGCAGCGGGGGGAGTATGGACACCGGGGAGCTGTTTTTT. It yields the protein CASSGGSMDTGELFF.

The rearrangement joins TRBV7-3 to TRBJ2-5; 7 bases match TRBD2. V lost 2 bases and J lost 1; bases outside the gene matches: 1. The CDR3 extends over 14 amino acids. The germline V gene has CDR1 SGHTA and CDR2 FQGTGA. For the CDR3, the DNA is TGTGCCAGCAGCTTAGGGGGGGGCCAAGAGACCCAGTACTTC. Protein: CASSLGGGQETQYF.

The V call is TRBV7-9, the J call TRBJ2-1; D call uncertain. The germline gives CDR1 SEHNR, CDR2 FQNEAQ (reference sequence). The CDR3 spans 13 residues. Trimming took off 2 bases at V and 7 bases at J, with 9 bases between the two ends. The CDR3 DNA follows: TGTGCCAGCAGCTTAACGGAGTTGAATGAGCAGTTCTTC. Protein sequence: CASSLTELNEQFF. The entire variable domain, with the rest obtained from reference TRBV7-9 and TRBJ2-1, is as follows: DTGVSQNPRHKITKRGQNVTFRCDPISEHNRLYWYRQTLGQGPEFLTYFQNEAQLEKSRLLSDRFSAERPKGSFSTLEIQRTEQGDSAMYLCASSLTELNEQFFGPGTRLTVL.

This chain connects TRBV6-5 to TRBJ1-3; weak D call: TRBD1 (5 bases). The CDR3 has 15 residues. V was clipped by 6 bases and J by 4 bases, with 16 bases between them. Per germline, CDR1 MNHEY and CDR2 SVGAGI. This CDR3 is CASSRRGESGNTIYF. CDR3 DNA sequence: TGTGCCAGCAGCCGCCGGGGGGAGTCAGGAAACACCATATATTTT.

This clone was observed a handful of times. The gene calls are TRBV5-1 and TRBJ2-1; 12 nucleotides line up with TRBD2. V dropped 4 bases and J dropped 4; count of bases not matched to a gene: 3. The V gene's germline CDR1 is SGHRS and CDR2 YFSETQ. The CDR3 is made up of 15 amino acids. CDR3 loop: CASSRTSGVYNEQFF. CDR3 nucleotide sequence: TGCGCCAGCAGCCGGACTAGCGGGGTATACAATGAGCAGTTCTTC.

The DNA for the CDR3 is TGTGCCAGCAGCCGTAGCGGGGGGTTAAACAATGAGCAGTTCTTC. Translated, it gives CASSRSGGLNNEQFF. The genes are TRBV9 and TRBJ2-1; 10 bases fit TRBD2. CDR1 and CDR2 from the germline V gene are SGDLS and YYNGEE. V was clipped by 4 bases and J by 5 bases; unmatched bases: 6. This CDR3 spans 15 amino acids.

CDR3 nucleotide sequence: TGTGCCAGCACCCCCCTGGGGAGGGGGAGAGGAGAGACCCAGTACTTC. The encoded protein is CASTPLGRGRGETQYF. The rearrangement uses TRBV7-9 and TRBJ2-5, with a weak D call TRBD2 (7 bases). The CDR3 sequence is 16 residues long. Trimming cost V 7 bases and J 4 bases, with 22 bases left between them. Germline V gene sequence: CDR1 SEHNR, CDR2 FQNEAQ (reference sequence).

The V and J genes are TRBV5-6 and TRBJ2-7, with 8 bases fitting TRBD2. CDR1 and CDR2 from the germline V gene are SGHDT and YYEEEE. The length of the CDR3 is 11 residues. With 4 bases clipped from V and 7 bases from J, the junction kept 1 base outside the gene matches. The CDR3 bases are TGTGCCAGCAGCGTAGCGGGGGAGCAGTACGTC. Amino acid sequence: CASSVAGEQYV.

This chain connects TRBV7-2 to TRBJ2-5, with TRBD2 matching over 12 bases. Germline CDR1 is SGHTA and CDR2 is FQGNSA. The length of the CDR3 is 16 residues. J was trimmed by 5 bases and V by 0 bases; bases with no gene match: 4. The DNA for the CDR3 is TGTGCCAGCAGCTTAGCCGGGACTAGCGGGCGGGAGACCCAGTACTTC. Its translation: CASSLAGTSGRETQYF.

The CDR3 loop is CASSPKATGGYNEQFF. The CDR3 DNA follows: TGTGCCAGCAGCCCCAAGGCGACAGGGGGGTACAATGAGCAGTTCTTC. This chain links TRBV5-6 with TRBJ2-1; 9 bases are a match to TRBD1. Germline assignment: CDR1 SGHDT and CDR2 YYEEEE. Trimming cost V 4 bases and J 4 bases; bases outside gene matches: 9. This CDR3 contains 16 residues.

This clone showed up just once. The chain combines TRBV5-1 with TRBJ1-6, with D perhaps matching TRBD1 (6 bases). Trimming shortened V by 0 bases and J by 7 bases, and 17 bases separated the two germline ends. Germline V gene sequence: CDR1 SGHRS, CDR2 YFSETQ. CDR3 size: 17 residues. CDR3 amino acids: CASSLGPRGQGNSPLHF. The CDR3 region has the DNA TGCGCCAGCAGCTTGGGACCCCGAGGGCAGGGGAATTCACCCCTCCACTTT.

The V call is TRBV6-5, the J call TRBJ2-7; D unresolved. The germline V gene has CDR1 MNHEY and CDR2 SVGAGI. This CDR3 is 13 amino acids long. V was trimmed by 0 bases and J by 6 bases, leaving 9 bases between them. The CDR3 reads CASSYSSSAEQYF. DNA for the CDR3: TGTGCCAGCAGTTACTCCTCTAGTGCCGAGCAGTACTTC.

The chain employs TRBV4-3 and TRBJ2-3; weak D call: TRBD1 (5 bases). The germline V gene has CDR1 LGHNA and CDR2 YSLEER. CDR3 length equals 17 residues. The germline V and J ends were trimmed by 5 bases and 0 bases, with 18 bases remaining between them. As DNA, the CDR3 is TGCGCCAGCAGCAGGGGCTCCGGTCGTACTAGCACAGATACGCAGTATTTT. Protein: CASSRGSGRTSTDTQYF.

This sequence joins TRBV5-4 and TRBJ1-1; no clear D gene. V was trimmed by 4 bases and J by 0 bases, leaving 10 bases between them. Germline V gene data show CDR1 as SGHNT and CDR2 as YYREEE (reference sequence). CDR3 length: 14 amino acids. CDR3 sequence reads: CASSLGDMNTEAFF. CDR3 in DNA: TGTGCCAGCAGCCTCGGCGACATGAACACTGAAGCTTTCTTT. The entire variable domain, with the rest obtained from reference TRBV5-4 and TRBJ1-1, is as follows: ETGVTQSPTHLIKTRGQQVTLRCSSQSGHNTVSWYQQALGQGPQFIFQYYREEENGRGNFPPRFSGLQFPNYSSELNVNALELDDSALYLCASSLGDMNTEAFFGQGTRLTVV.

This chain joins TRBV4-2 and TRBJ1-2; D is possibly TRBD1 (5 bases). With 5 bases removed from V and 1 base from J, the gap between germline ends came to 14 bases. The CDR3 spans 15 residues. The V gene's germline CDR1 is LGHNA and CDR2 YNFKEQ. CDR3 in DNA: TGTGCCAGCAGCGGAGACAGTCCCATTAACTATGGCTACACCTTC. This codes for CASSGDSPINYGYTF.

In nucleotides, the CDR3 is TGTGCCAGCAGCACACTCCTGACAGGGGGCGTCGGCACAGATACGCAGTATTTT. Its protein product is CASSTLLTGGVGTDTQYF. V gene TRBV5-6 combines with J gene TRBJ2-3, with TRBD1 identical over 10 bases. The CDR3 totals 18 residues. In germline, CDR1 is SGHDT, CDR2 YYEEEE. After removal of 4 bases from V and 1 base from J, the junction contained 12 bases not matched to a gene.

This clone was seen more than once but under ten times. The CDR3 DNA sequence: TGTGCCAGTAACGGGGGGCACACCATATATTTT. The encoded protein is CASNGGHTIYF. This chain connects TRBV19 to TRBJ1-3, with a possible D match to TRBD1 (6 bases). CDR1 is LNHDA and CDR2 is SQIVND in the germline V gene (reference sequence). Trimming took 7 bases from V and 8 from J, leaving 9 bases between them. This CDR3 has 11 residues.